This record concerns one TCR beta chain sequence. Sequencing used immunoSEQ multiplex PCR; TCRdb keeps in-frame clones, though not all of them. Of about 690,000 clones detected, 90% appear once; the ten largest clones hold around a third. The data were taken from a study of shared clonotypes between healthy human individuals. The V gene's germline CDR1 is MNHEY and CDR2 SVGAGI. This CDR3 is built from 12 residues. V gave up 2 bases and J gave up 5 bases, with 4 bases separating them. What was sequenced was memory CD8+ T cells from PBMCs. Subset here: CD45RO+ cells pooled with CCR7-negative TemRA cells. The clonotype comes from a man younger than 35 in good health. Some clones in this sample may be carry-over from other donors' samples. This chain connects TRBV6-5 to TRBJ2-1, with D unresolved. CDR3 sequence (DNA): TGTGCCAGCAGTTACACGGACAATGAGCAGTTCTTC. Translating gives CASSYTDNEQFF.